Each of the 18 T cell receptor beta chains below was sequenced from the same sample in a study of blood T cell repertoires in COVID-19. Produced via immunoSEQ multiplex PCR; TCRdb's table is partial and in-frame only. In the table there are 450,000 or so clones, roughly 90% of which are singletons. Sequencing was done on a sample of peripheral blood. The receptors derive from a middle-aged woman with COVID-19, enrolled during active disease.

CDR3 region: CASSMLLGSVSFTEAFF. CDR3 bases: TGTGCCAGTAGTATGTTATTGGGGAGTGTTTCCTTCACTGAAGCTTTCTTT. The chain joins TRBV19 to TRBJ1-1; the D is unclear. Germline assignment: CDR1 LNHDA and CDR2 SQIVND (reference sequence). Trimming took off 3 bases at V and 4 bases at J, with 21 bases between the two ends. The CDR3 has 17 amino acids.

The gene calls are TRBV7-9 and TRBJ2-2; 9 bases line up with TRBD1. Germline V gene data show CDR1 as SEHNR and CDR2 as FQNEAQ (reference sequence). The CDR3 has 16 residues. V shed 7 bases, J shed 6 bases, and the junction held 12 bases outside the gene matches. The CDR3 loop reads CASNTLQGAHAGELFF. The CDR3 DNA reads TGTGCCAGCAACACTCTACAGGGGGCGCACGCCGGGGAGCTGTTTTTT.

With regard to this clone: Other nucleotide sequences from this sample produce the same CDR3. The chain carries TRBV7-2 and TRBJ2-1, with D possibly being TRBD2 (6 bases). The length of the CDR3 is 15 residues. CDR1 is SGHTA and CDR2 is FQGNSA in the germline V gene. The V end lost 1 base, the J end lost 1 base, and 8 bases lay between the germline ends. CDR3 in amino acids: CASSLVGGSYNEQFF. The CDR3 nucleotides are TGTGCCAGCAGCTTAGTTGGGGGGTCCTACAATGAGCAGTTCTTC. Using reference TRBV7-2 and TRBJ2-1 for the parts outside the CDR3, the full variable domain is GAGVSQSPSNKVTEKGKDVELRCDPISGHTALYWYRQSLGQGLEFLIYFQGNSAPDKSGLPSDRFSAERTGGSVSTLTIQRTQQEDSAVYLCASSLVGGSYNEQFFGPGTRLTVL.

The V and J genes are TRBV4-2 and TRBJ2-6, with 7 bases aligning to TRBD2. This CDR3 has 16 residues. Germline trimming cut 4 bases from V and 0 bases from J; bases unmatched to any gene: 3. The V gene's germline CDR1 is LGHNA and CDR2 YNFKEQ. CDR3 in DNA: TGTGCCAGCAGCCCCGGGGGGAGCTCTGGGGCCAACGTCCTGACTTTC. It yields the protein CASSPGGSSGANVLTF.

V and J are TRBV19 and TRBJ2-1; a possible D gene is TRBD2 (6 bases). From germline, CDR1 is LNHDA and CDR2 SQIVND (reference sequence). V lost 5 bases and J lost 6, with 17 bases in between. The CDR3 has 15 amino acids. CDR3 in amino acids: CASSVGGTSPNEQFF. DNA of the CDR3: TGTGCCAGTAGTGTCGGCGGGACTTCACCCAATGAGCAGTTCTTC.

This clone has only a few counts. The chain links TRBV7-2 to TRBJ1-1; the D is unclear. Trimming removed 2 bases at V and 3 bases at J, with 10 bases between. CDR3 length: 14 residues. Germline assignment: CDR1 SGHTA and CDR2 FQGNSA. The chain's CDR3 is CASSLMTEYTEAFF. CDR3 DNA sequence: TGTGCCAGCAGCTTAATGACGGAGTACACTGAAGCTTTCTTT.

This chain connects TRBV27 to TRBJ1-3, with a possible D match to TRBD1 (6 bases). Looked up from germline, CDR1 is MNHEY and CDR2 is SMNVEV (reference sequence). The V end lost 3 bases, the J end lost 1 base, and 7 bases lay between the germline ends. The CDR3 is 14 residues long. CDR3 coding DNA: TGTGCCAGCAGTTTCGACAGGTCTGGAAACACCATATATTTT. This codes for CASSFDRSGNTIYF.

This chain connects TRBV19 to TRBJ2-2, with D perhaps matching TRBD1 (5 bases). Germline V gene sequence: CDR1 LNHDA, CDR2 SQIVND (reference sequence). Trimming took 6 bases from V and 1 from J, leaving 12 bases between them. The CDR3 covers 15 residues. Here the CDR3 DNA reads TGTGCCAGTAGGACCACAACAGGGAACACCGGGGAGCTGTTTTTT. This gives the protein CASRTTTGNTGELFF.

The genes are TRBV18 and TRBJ1-3; D gene uncertain. The CDR3 is 16 amino acids. Germline values: CDR1 KGHSH, CDR2 LQKENI. Trimming stripped 1 base from V and 0 bases from J, with 10 bases between. Here the CDR3 DNA reads TGTGCCAGCTCACCACAACAGAGATCCTCTGGAAACACCATATATTTT. The encoded protein is CASSPQQRSSGNTIYF.

The chain uses TRBV6-6 and TRBJ1-1; TRBD1 aligns across 10 bases. Germline V CDR1 and CDR2: MNHNY, SVGAGI (reference sequence). V lost 4 bases and J lost 4; bases outside the gene matches: 9. The CDR3 runs to 16 residues. CDR3 DNA sequence: TGTGCCAGCAGTTCACCGGGACAGGGGACCACCACTGAAGCTTTCTTT. Protein sequence: CASSSPGQGTTTEAFF.

This rearrangement joins TRBV30 to TRBJ2-7; 8 bases agree with TRBD1. CDR1 is GTSNPN, CDR2 SVGIG, per germline (reference sequence). J lost 3 bases, V lost 7 bases, and 2 bases had no gene match. CDR3 length equals 11 residues. DNA for the CDR3: TGTGCCTCCGGACAGGGCTACGAGCAGTACTTC. It translates to CASGQGYEQYF.

This chain uses TRBV29-1 with TRBJ2-7; D is possibly TRBD1 (5 bases). Germline CDR1 is SQVTM and CDR2 is ANQGSEA. V lost 5 bases and J 4 bases, leaving 9 bases between the germline ends. This CDR3 has 11 amino acids. The CDR3 spells CSVRTLYEQYF. In DNA form, the CDR3 reads TGCAGCGTTCGGACACTTTACGAGCAGTACTTC.

V gene TRBV27 combines with J gene TRBJ1-1; D unresolved. Looked up from germline, CDR1 is MNHEY and CDR2 is SMNVEV (reference sequence). The CDR3 extends over 14 amino acids. The V gene lost 2 bases and the J gene lost 0 bases, with 7 bases spanning the gap. CDR3 DNA: TGTGCCAGCAGTTTAGCAGGCCTGAACACTGAAGCTTTCTTT. This gives the protein CASSLAGLNTEAFF.

The chain employs TRBV3-1 (or the pseudogene TRBV3-2) and TRBJ1-5; TRBD1 aligns across 9 bases. The V gene's germline CDR1 is LGHDT and CDR2 YNNKEL (reference sequence). V was clipped by 6 bases and J by 5 bases; unmatched bases: 8. This CDR3 has 15 residues. The CDR3 spells CASRQQGAEDQPQHF. In nucleotides, the CDR3 is TGTGCCAGCAGGCAACAGGGGGCTGAGGATCAGCCCCAGCATTTT.

This clone was detected once. J is TRBJ2-1 and V is TRBV29-1; a possible D gene is TRBD2 (6 bases). The CDR3 consists of 14 residues. The germline V gene encodes CDR1 SQVTM and CDR2 ANQGSEA. V lost 1 base, J lost 7 bases, and 14 bases lay in between. The CDR3 loop reads CSVEAASDLNEQFF. The CDR3 bases are TGCAGCGTTGAAGCTGCTAGCGACCTTAATGAGCAGTTCTTC.

The chain carries TRBV7-9 and TRBJ1-2; D is perhaps TRBD1 (6 bases). Trimming shortened V by 1 base and J by 1 base, and 10 bases separated the two germline ends. Germline V gene data show CDR1 as SEHNR and CDR2 as FQNEAQ (reference sequence). The CDR3 runs 15 residues. CDR3 nucleotides: TGTGCCAGCAGCTTAGGGGGCAGGGGTAACTATGGCTACACCTTC. This sequence encodes CASSLGGRGNYGYTF.

The genes are TRBV9 and TRBJ2-5; 13 bases are shared with TRBD2. Germline assignment: CDR1 SGDLS and CDR2 YYNGEE. The V segment lost 3 bases and the J segment 4 bases; nucleotides outside the gene matches: 3. The CDR3 contains 15 residues. CDR3 loop: CASSETSGGAETQYF. Written as DNA, the CDR3 is TGTGCCAGCAGCGAAACTAGCGGGGGGGCAGAGACCCAGTACTTC.

This clone was observed a handful of times. V gene TRBV4-2 combines with J gene TRBJ1-3; no definite D call. The CDR3 sequence is 16 residues long. Germline-derived CDR1 and CDR2 are LGHNA and YNFKEQ. Trimming took 5 bases from V and 2 from J, leaving 16 bases between them. The DNA of the CDR3 is TGTGCCAGCAGCTTGAACCGGGAATTAACTGGAAACACCATATATTTT. Translating it yields CASSLNRELTGNTIYF.